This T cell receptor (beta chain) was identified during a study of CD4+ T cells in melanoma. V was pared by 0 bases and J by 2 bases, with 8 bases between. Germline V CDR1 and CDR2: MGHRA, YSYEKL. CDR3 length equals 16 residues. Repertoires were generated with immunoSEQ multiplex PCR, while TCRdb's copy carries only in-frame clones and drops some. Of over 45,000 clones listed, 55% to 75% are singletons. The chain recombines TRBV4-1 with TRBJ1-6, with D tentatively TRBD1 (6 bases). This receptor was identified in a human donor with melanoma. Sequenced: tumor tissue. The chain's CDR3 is CASSQETGPYNSPLHF. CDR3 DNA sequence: TGCGCCAGCAGCCAAGAGACAGGTCCCTATAATTCACCCCTCCACTTT.